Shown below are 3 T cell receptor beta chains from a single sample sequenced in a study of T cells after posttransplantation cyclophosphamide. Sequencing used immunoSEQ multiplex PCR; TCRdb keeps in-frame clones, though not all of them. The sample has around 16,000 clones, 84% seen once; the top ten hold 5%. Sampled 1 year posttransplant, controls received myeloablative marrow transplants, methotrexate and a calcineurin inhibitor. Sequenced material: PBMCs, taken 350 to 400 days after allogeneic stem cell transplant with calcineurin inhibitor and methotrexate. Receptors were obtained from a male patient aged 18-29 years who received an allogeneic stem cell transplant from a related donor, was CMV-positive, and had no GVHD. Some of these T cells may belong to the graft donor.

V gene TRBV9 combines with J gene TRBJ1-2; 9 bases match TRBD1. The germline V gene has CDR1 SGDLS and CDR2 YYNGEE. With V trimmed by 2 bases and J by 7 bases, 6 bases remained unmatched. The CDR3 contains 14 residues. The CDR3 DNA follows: TGTGCCAGCAGCGTTCAAACAGGGGGCTCTGGCTACACCTTC. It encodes CASSVQTGGSGYTF.

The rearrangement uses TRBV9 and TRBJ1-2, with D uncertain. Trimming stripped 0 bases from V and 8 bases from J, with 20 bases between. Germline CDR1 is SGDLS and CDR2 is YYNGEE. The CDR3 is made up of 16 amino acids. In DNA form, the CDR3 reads TGTGCCAGCAGCGTAGTTGATGAGCTCCCTGGGAGAGGCTACACCTTC. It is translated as CASSVVDELPGRGYTF.

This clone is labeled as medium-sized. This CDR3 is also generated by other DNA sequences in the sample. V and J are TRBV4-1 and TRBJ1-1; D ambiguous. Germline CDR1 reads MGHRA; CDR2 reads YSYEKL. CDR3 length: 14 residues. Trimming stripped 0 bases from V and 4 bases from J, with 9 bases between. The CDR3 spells CASSQEGTGTEAFF. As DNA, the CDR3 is TGCGCCAGCAGCCAAGAGGGTACGGGCACTGAAGCTTTCTTT.